The T cell receptor (beta chain) under discussion was sequenced for a study of cytotoxic CD8 clonotypes in ibrutinib-treated CLL. Looking at the study overall: After treatment lasting a median 12 months, range 6 to 36, response samples were collected. Study-level points and caveats: Public clonotypes were uncommon and contracted or stayed stable on treatment. Sustained-remission and progressing patients diverged in sampling times. Researchers report that baseline clonality outpaced age-matched healthy donors and tracked circulating CD8+ T-cell counts.

CDR1 MNHEY and CDR2 SMNVEV come from the germline V gene (reference sequence). This CDR3 comprises 14 residues. V lost 3 bases and J 1 base, leaving 9 bases between the germline ends. In regard to this clone: Its cognate antigen is unknown.

TCRdb's copy holds only in-frame clones and misses some; the assay was immunoSEQ multiplex PCR. The profile shows fewer than 90,000 clones, roughly 72% of them singletons. This receptor was obtained from a human donor with chronic lymphocytic leukemia. The rearrangement links TRBV27 to TRBJ1-1; D remains unclear. The sample here was PBMCs, taken after 12 months of ibrutinib treatment. For the CDR3, the DNA is TGTGCCAGCAGTTTCTCCTTCAGGAACACTGAAGCTTTCTTT. Protein: CASSFSFRNTEAFF.